One and the same sample provided the 13 T cell receptor beta chains below, sequenced in a study of spatial heterogeneity in lung cancer. TCRdb fed the 5' RACE reads into MiXCR, producing one record per CDR3 protein. The table lists approximately 12,000 distinct CDR3 sequences, around 10% of them singletons. The time point was: blood at routine non-recurrence follow-up after resection. Sequenced material: PBMCs, taken at follow-up. These receptors were collected from a female donor with early-stage non-small cell lung cancer.

The table lists this clonotype with many counts. This rearrangement joins TRBV20-1 to TRBJ2-3; unclear D gene. Germline CDR1 reads DFQATT; CDR2 reads SNEGSKA (reference sequence). The V and J ends lost 0 bases and 1 base respectively, with 11 bases between them. The CDR3 runs to 15 residues. This chain's CDR3 is CSARDPWPGTDTQYF. CDR3 nucleotide sequence: TGCAGTGCTAGAGATCCCTGGCCTGGCACAGATACGCAGTATTTT.

The gene calls are TRBV7-3 and TRBJ2-7, with D tentatively TRBD1 or TRBD2 (5 bases each). The ends were cut back, 1 base at V and 2 bases at J, with 15 bases in the middle. Germline-derived CDR1 and CDR2 are SGHTA and FQGTGA. The CDR3 sequence is 16 residues long. CDR3: CASSLRIIPGPYEQYF. In DNA, the CDR3 is TGTGCCAGCAGCTTAAGAATAATACCGGGACCCTACGAGCAGTACTTC. Supplemented by reference TRBV7-3 and TRBJ2-7, the full variable domain reads GAGVSQTPSNKVTEKGKYVELRCDPISGHTALYWYRQSLGQGPEFLIYFQGTGAADDSGLPNDRFFAVRPEGSVSTLKIQRTERGDSAVYLCASSLRIIPGPYEQYFGPGTRLTVT.

The chain has TRBV5-1 and TRBJ2-1, with 14 bases identical to TRBD2. Per the germline V gene, CDR1 is SGHRS and CDR2 is YFSETQ. With 5 bases clipped from V and 7 bases from J, the junction kept 11 bases outside the gene matches. This CDR3 comprises 17 residues. The CDR3 here is CASRRSPGLAGENEQFF. For the CDR3, the DNA is TGCGCCAGCAGAAGAAGTCCGGGACTAGCGGGAGAGAATGAGCAGTTCTTC.

The table lists this clonotype with many counts. The gene calls are TRBV4-1 and TRBJ2-1; perhaps TRBD2 as D (6 bases). Trimming took off 3 bases at V and 7 bases at J, with 19 bases between the two ends. The length of the CDR3 is 16 residues. Per germline, CDR1 MGHRA and CDR2 YSYEKL. The CDR3 loop is CASSQRVQMDYNEQFF. CDR3 coding DNA: TGCGCCAGCAGCCAGAGGGTCCAGATGGACTATAATGAGCAGTTCTTC.

This clonotype was detected ten times or more. This sequence joins TRBV6-1 and TRBJ1-2; D possibly corresponds to TRBD1 (5 bases). CDR1 is MNHNS, CDR2 SASEGT, per germline. V was clipped by 3 bases and J by 8 bases, with 19 bases between them. CDR3 length: 15 amino acids. CDR3 protein: CASSDEWGRRRGYTF. The CDR3 DNA follows: TGTGCCAGCAGTGATGAATGGGGCCGGAGGCGCGGCTACACCTTC.

This clonotype was observed many times. The chain links TRBV13 to TRBJ2-2; no clear D. The length of the CDR3 is 13 residues. Trimming stripped 0 bases from V and 5 bases from J, with 4 bases between. Germline V gives CDR1 PRHDT, CDR2 FYEKMQ (reference sequence). The CDR3 nucleotides are TGTGCCAGCAGCTTAGGTTTGACCGGGGAGCTGTTTTTT. Its translation: CASSLGLTGELFF.

This clonotype was detected many times. This chain uses TRBV6-6 with TRBJ2-3; weak D call: TRBD1 (6 bases). Germline lookup yields CDR1 MNHNY and CDR2 SVGAGI (reference sequence). The CDR3 sequence is 17 residues long. V was trimmed by 6 bases and J by 8 bases, leaving 27 bases between them. The CDR3 loop reads CASSWGAGTRLYGTQYF. Written as DNA, the CDR3 is TGTGCCAGCAGCTGGGGAGCCGGGACAAGGCTGTATGGTACGCAGTATTTT.

This clonotype was detected ten times or more. The gene calls are TRBV5-1 and TRBJ2-2, with no clear D. Trimming cost V 6 bases and J 0 bases, with 12 bases left between them. The CDR3 extends over 15 amino acids. CDR1 is SGHRS and CDR2 is YFSETQ in the germline V gene. For the CDR3, the DNA is TGCGCCAGCACGGTCGCGGCAGCGAACACCGGGGAGCTGTTTTTT. As protein: CASTVAAANTGELFF. Looking up the rest from reference TRBV5-1 and TRBJ2-2 gives the full variable domain: KAGVTQTPRYLIKTRGQQVTLSCSPISGHRSVSWYQQTPGQGLQFLFEYFSETQRNKGNFPGRFSGRQFSNSRSEMNVSTLELGDSALYLCASTVAAANTGELFFGEGSRLTVL.

The chain recombines TRBV7-2 with TRBJ1-5; 8 bases align to TRBD1. The CDR3 sequence is 17 residues long. CDR1 is SGHTA and CDR2 is FQGNSA in the germline V gene. J lost 1 base, V lost 1 base, and 6 bases had no gene match. The CDR3 loop reads CASSLDRDRRSNQPQHF. As DNA, the CDR3 is TGTGCCAGCAGCTTAGACCGGGACAGGCGGAGCAATCAGCCCCAGCATTTT.

This clonotype was observed many times. The chain recombines TRBV6-1 with TRBJ2-3; D unclear. Germline-derived CDR1 and CDR2 are MNHNS and SASEGT. V was clipped by 7 bases and J by 0 bases, with 17 bases between them. CDR3 size: 16 residues. CDR3 DNA: TGTGCCAGCATCCCCAGTCGGTTCTCTAGCACAGATACGCAGTATTTT. Encoded protein: CASIPSRFSSTDTQYF.

This clonotype was detected many times. This chain connects TRBV29-1 to TRBJ2-1; 12 bases align to TRBD2. CDR3 length equals 13 residues. Germline V gene sequence: CDR1 SQVTM, CDR2 ANQGSEA. J gave up 3 bases and V 8 bases, and 2 bases lay outside the gene matches. Written as DNA, the CDR3 is TGCAGCCTAGCGGGGGGGGTCTACAATGAGCAGTTCTTC. It is translated as CSLAGGVYNEQFF.

This clonotype was recorded many times. V and J are TRBV6-6 and TRBJ2-3; 8 positions match TRBD2. Trimming cost V 4 bases and J 5 bases; bases outside gene matches: 8. The CDR3 length is 15 residues. Germline V gives CDR1 MNHNY, CDR2 SVGAGI (reference sequence). CDR3 nucleotides: TGTGCCAGCAGTTTGACAGCGGGAGCTGGAGATACGCAGTATTTT. Encoded protein: CASSLTAGAGDTQYF.

This clonotype was seen repeatedly, ten times or more. The V and J genes are TRBV20-1 and TRBJ2-5, with D perhaps TRBD1 (7 bases). Trimming stripped 4 bases from V and 2 bases from J, with 14 bases between. Germline V gives CDR1 DFQATT, CDR2 SNEGSKA (reference sequence). The CDR3 has 14 residues. In nucleotides, the CDR3 is TGCAGTGCTATACAGGGGAGGTGGCAAGAGACCCAGTACTTC. Amino acid sequence: CSAIQGRWQETQYF.